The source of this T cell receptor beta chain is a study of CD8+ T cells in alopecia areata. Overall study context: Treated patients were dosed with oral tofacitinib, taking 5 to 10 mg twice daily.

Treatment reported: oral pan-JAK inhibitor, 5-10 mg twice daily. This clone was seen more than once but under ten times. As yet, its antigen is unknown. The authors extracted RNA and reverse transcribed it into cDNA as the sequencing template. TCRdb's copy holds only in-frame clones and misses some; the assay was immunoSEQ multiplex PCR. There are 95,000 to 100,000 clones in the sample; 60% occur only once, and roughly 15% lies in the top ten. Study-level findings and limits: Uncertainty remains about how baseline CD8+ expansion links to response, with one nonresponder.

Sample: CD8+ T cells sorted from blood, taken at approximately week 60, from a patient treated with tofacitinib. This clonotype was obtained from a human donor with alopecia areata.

The CDR3 DNA sequence: TGTGCCAGCAGTTTACTCCTGGAAAGGCCAGATACGCAGTATTTT. Translation gives CASSLLLERPDTQYF. The genes are TRBV28 and TRBJ2-3; D gene unclear. V was clipped by 2 bases and J by 4 bases, with 13 bases between them. Germline CDR1 is MDHEN and CDR2 is SYDVKM. The length of the CDR3 is 15 residues.